A selection of T cell receptor beta chains follows, all from one sample in a study of blood T cell repertoires in COVID-19. Here immunoSEQ multiplex PCR was the method, and the copy in TCRdb shows in-frame clones only, minus some. The table shows approximately 140,000 clones, with around nine tenths occurring only once. The sample was PBMCs or T cells enriched from blood (not recorded which). The receptors here all came from a woman aged 45-65 years who had recovered from COVID-19. Both conserved end residues are part of each CDR3. The D gene is left open where the match is weak. Clone sizes are given selectively: once, few, many, or a class where the clone is expanded.

TRBV18	TRBD1	TRBJ1-1	NA	TGTGCCAGCTCCATCGAAATCAGGGGGATGAACACTGAAGCTTTCTTT	CASSIEIRGMNTEAFF
TRBV7-9	NA	TRBJ1-1	once	TGTGCCAGCAGCTACAAGAACACTGAAGCTTTCTTT	CASSYKNTEAFF
TRBV7-6	TRBD1	TRBJ1-6	NA	TGTGCCAGCAGCTTAGCGGAACCCCGGACAGGTTCACCCCTCCACTTT	CASSLAEPRTGSPLHF
TRBV2	NA	TRBJ2-7	once	TGTGCCAGCAGTGAAGCAACAGGGTCCTACGAGCAGTACTTC	CASSEATGSYEQYF
TRBV16	NA	TRBJ1-6	NA	TGTGCCAGCAGCCAACGCGGGCAGAGCTCCTATAATTCACCCCTCCACTTT	CASSQRGQSSYNSPLHF
TRBV3-1/TRBV3-2	NA	TRBJ2-5	NA	TGTGCCAGCAGCGAAGGGGTTCTTCGCGGGTCGGTAGAGACCCAGTACTTC	CASSEGVLRGSVETQYF
TRBV23-1	NA	TRBJ1-2	NA	TGCGCCAGCAGTCATTGGCTCTATGGCTACACCTTC	CASSHWLYGYTF
TRBV11-2	TRBD2	TRBJ2-7	NA	TGTGCCAGCAGCTTAGTCCGGGGGGGGGACGAGCAGTACTTC	CASSLVRGGDEQYF
TRBV5-6	NA	TRBJ1-2	few	TGTGCCAGCAGCTTGGCAGGCAGGCCAAACTATGGCTACACCTTC	CASSLAGRPNYGYTF
TRBV29-1	TRBD1	TRBJ2-4	NA	TGCAGCGTAGCAGGGGGCTTAGCCAAAAACATTCAGTACTTC	CSVAGGLAKNIQYF
TRBV7-2	TRBD2	TRBJ2-1	NA	TGTGCCAGCAGCCAGGGACTAGCGGGGGGGCAGCGGGAGCAGTTCTTC	CASSQGLAGGQREQFF
TRBV19	TRBD1	TRBJ1-1	NA	TGTGCCAGTAGGAGACAGGGGGCGAACACTGAAGCTTTCTTT	CASRRQGANTEAFF
TRBV12-3/TRBV12-4	NA	TRBJ1-5	NA	TGTGCCAGCAGCCGCAACAACGCACAACAACAGCATTTT	CASSRNNAQQQHF
TRBV9	TRBD2	TRBJ2-5	NA	TGTGCCAGCAGCGGAGGGTTGGGCGGGGGGTTCCAAGAGACCCAGTACTTC	CASSGGLGGGFQETQYF
TRBV25-1	NA	TRBJ1-2	NA	TGTGCCAGCAGTGAATCGGGGGGGCAGGGCTACACCTTC	CASSESGGQGYTF
TRBV6-5	TRBD1	TRBJ1-2	NA	TGTGCCAGCAGACCACTGGGACAGGGGAACTATGGCTACACCTTC	CASRPLGQGNYGYTF
TRBV2	NA	TRBJ2-7	NA	TGTGCCAGCCCTACCGCGCAGGGTTCCTACGAGCAGTACTTC	CASPTAQGSYEQYF
TRBV3-1/TRBV3-2	NA	TRBJ2-7	NA	TGTGCCAGCAGTCCAGGGGGAGGTCGTCTCACCTACGAGCAGTACTTC	CASSPGGGRLTYEQYF
TRBV11-2	NA	TRBJ1-2	once	TGTGCCAGCAGTAATAATACCGGGGTCATCTATGGCTACACCTTC	CASSNNTGVIYGYTF
TRBV18	TRBD2	TRBJ2-3	NA	TGTGCCAGCTCACCGCTAGCGGGGGGGACAGATACGCAGTATTTT	CASSPLAGGTDTQYF
TRBV20-1	NA	TRBJ2-7	NA	TGCAGTGCTCGTGGACAGAACTTCTACGAGCAGTACTTC	CSARGQNFYEQYF
TRBV4-3	TRBD1	TRBJ1-1	NA	TGCGCCAGCAGTACTCAGGAGACAGGGGTTAGAGCTTTCTTT	CASSTQETGVRAFF
TRBV19	TRBD1	TRBJ1-2	NA	TGTGCCAGTGGAACCGGGACAGGGGAGAAGTATGGCTACACCTTC	CASGTGTGEKYGYTF
TRBV5-4	TRBD1	TRBJ1-2	NA	TGTGCCAGCAGCAGTGACAGGGGGTCATCCTATGGCTACACCTTC	CASSSDRGSSYGYTF
TRBV24-1	NA	TRBJ2-1	NA	TGTGCCACCGGGGGCCTTTACAATGAGCAGTTCTTC	CATGGLYNEQFF
TRBV21-1	NA	TRBJ1-5	NA	TGTGCCAGCAGCAAATTCCGGGACATGGGCAATCAGCCCCAGCATTTT	CASSKFRDMGNQPQHF
TRBV7-6	TRBD2	TRBJ2-5	NA	TGTGCCAGCAGCTTAGAGGCTAGCGGGGGCCAAGAGACCCAGTACTTC	CASSLEASGGQETQYF
TRBV11-1	NA	TRBJ2-3	NA	TGTGCCAGCAGCTTAGATGTCAACACAGATACGCAGTATTTT	CASSLDVNTDTQYF
TRBV7-9	NA	TRBJ1-2	few	TGTGCCAGCAGCTTAGGAGGTCCCAACTATGGCTACACCTTC	CASSLGGPNYGYTF
TRBV7-3	TRBD2	TRBJ2-7	few	TGTGCCAGCAGCCGGGGACTAGCCTACGAGCAGTACTTC	CASSRGLAYEQYF
TRBV9	NA	TRBJ2-7	NA	TGTGCCAGCAGCGCGTCCGGGACTTTAACCTACGAGCAGTACTTC	CASSASGTLTYEQYF
TRBV7-2	TRBD1	TRBJ2-7	NA	TGTGCCAGCAGAAACAGGGGGAGCCCCTACGAGCAGTACTTC	CASRNRGSPYEQYF
TRBV13	TRBD2	TRBJ2-3	NA	TGTGCCAGCACCCCAAGACTAGCGTCTAGCACAGATACGCAGTATTTT	CASTPRLASSTDTQYF
TRBV6-5	NA	TRBJ2-6	NA	TGTGCCACCACTTTTAACGTCCTGACTTTC	CATTFNVLTF
TRBV2	NA	TRBJ2-3	once	TGTGCCAGCAGTGAGGGGGGGCCCACAGATACGCAGTATTTT	CASSEGGPTDTQYF
TRBV3-1/TRBV3-2	TRBD2	TRBJ2-3	NA	TGTGCCAGCAGCCAAACGGGGACTAGGGGAGATACGCAGTATTTT	CASSQTGTRGDTQYF
TRBV19	NA	TRBJ1-2	NA	TGTGCCAGTAGACGAAGCGGGGGACACCGGGACTATGGCTACACCTTC	CASRRSGGHRDYGYTF
TRBV4-1	TRBD1	TRBJ1-1	NA	TGCGCCAGCATTAGACAGGGGGCTATGAACACTGAAGCTTTCTTT	CASIRQGAMNTEAFF
TRBV5-6	TRBD2	TRBJ2-3	NA	TGTGCCAGCAGCTTAGCGGGGGGCGGTGTAGATACGCAGTATTTT	CASSLAGGGVDTQYF
TRBV27	TRBD1	TRBJ2-4	NA	TGTGCCAGCAGTCCTTCGGACAGGCTTATTATAGCCAAAAACATTCAGTACTTC	CASSPSDRLIIAKNIQYF
TRBV25-1	NA	TRBJ2-6	NA	TGTGCCAGCAGTGAACAGTACTCTGGGGCCAACGTCCTGACTTTC	CASSEQYSGANVLTF
TRBV5-1	NA	TRBJ1-3	NA	TGCGCCAGCAGTTATGACAGTAGCTCTGGAAACACCATATATTTT	CASSYDSSSGNTIYF
TRBV12-3/TRBV12-4	NA	TRBJ2-3	NA	TGTGCCAGCACTGCGACAGATACGCAGTATTTT	CASTATDTQYF
TRBV29-1	NA	TRBJ2-3	NA	TGCAGCGTTGAAATAGTCCGGGGGACGCAGTATTTT	CSVEIVRGTQYF
TRBV7-9	NA	TRBJ1-3	NA	TGTGCCAGCAGCTCCAGAGGGACAATTCAAACGCCTGGAAACACCATATATTTT	CASSSRGTIQTPGNTIYF
TRBV3-1/TRBV3-2	NA	TRBJ2-3	NA	TGTGCCAGCAGCCTCAAAAGCAATACGCAGTATTTT	CASSLKSNTQYF
TRBV27	TRBD1	TRBJ2-7	NA	TGTGCCAGCAGAGAGGACAGGGATCGAGACGAGCAGTACTTC	CASREDRDRDEQYF
TRBV9	NA	TRBJ2-4	NA	TGTGCCAGCAGCGTAGAGCCGGGAAGCCAAAACATTCAGTACTTC	CASSVEPGSQNIQYF
TRBV7-9	NA	TRBJ2-1	NA	TGTGCCAGCAGCTCTTCAGGGGTCGGGAATGAGCAGTTCTTC	CASSSSGVGNEQFF
TRBV7-9	NA	TRBJ2-5	NA	TGTGCCAGCAGCTTAGCGGCCAATGGAGAGACCCAGTACTTC	CASSLAANGETQYF
TRBV3-1/TRBV3-2	NA	TRBJ1-1	NA	TGTGCCAGCAGCAGCACAGGGATAGGAGAAGCTTTCTTT	CASSSTGIGEAFF
TRBV27	TRBD1	TRBJ1-2	NA	TGTGCCAGCAGAACGTTTATACAGGGGCGTTTCAACTATGGCTACACCTTC	CASRTFIQGRFNYGYTF